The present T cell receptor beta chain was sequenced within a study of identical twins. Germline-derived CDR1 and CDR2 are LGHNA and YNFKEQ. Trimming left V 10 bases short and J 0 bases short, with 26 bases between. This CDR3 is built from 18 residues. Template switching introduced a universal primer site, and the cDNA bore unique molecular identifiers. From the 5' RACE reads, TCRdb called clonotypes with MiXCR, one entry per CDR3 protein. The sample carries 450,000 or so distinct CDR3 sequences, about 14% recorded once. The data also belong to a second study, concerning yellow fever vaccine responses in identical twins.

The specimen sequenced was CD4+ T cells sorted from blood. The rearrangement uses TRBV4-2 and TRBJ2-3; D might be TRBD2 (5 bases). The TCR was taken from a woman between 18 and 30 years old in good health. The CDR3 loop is CAIGPGLANPLSTDTQYF. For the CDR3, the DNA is TGTGCCATCGGCCCCGGACTCGCGAACCCCCTGAGCACAGATACGCAGTATTTT.